The entry below gives a single T cell receptor beta chain sequence along with its context. Germline V CDR1 and CDR2: MNHEY, SMNVEV (reference sequence). Trimming took 2 bases from V and 4 from J, leaving 9 bases between them. This CDR3 region has 14 residues. Only in-frame clones appear in the TCRdb table, and some are missing; sequencing was by immunoSEQ multiplex PCR. The sample contains more than 20,000 clones, approximately 90% of which appear only once. This record comes from a study of OX40 agonist ivuxolimab in advanced cancers. The sample consisted of CD4+ or CD8+ T cells sorted from blood, taken in a trial of the OX40 agonist ivuxolimab. The chain carries TRBV27 and TRBJ2-1; D gene unclear. The origin of this receptor is an adult with an advanced solid tumor such as melanoma, head and neck, liver or kidney cancer. DNA of the CDR3: TGTGCCAGCAGTTTAATCGGGCAATACAATGAGCAGTTCTTC. This encodes CASSLIGQYNEQFF.